Below, 29 T cell receptor beta chains from the same sample are listed, as sequenced in a study of siplizumab effects on memory and regulatory T cells. TCRdb's copy holds only in-frame clones and misses some; the assay was immunoSEQ multiplex PCR. Of 100,000 to 110,000 clones in the sample, approximately 94% were seen once. The specimen was non-Treg CD4+ T cells sorted from blood. The receptors were gathered from a human donor in good health.

The chain couples TRBV19 to TRBJ1-2; 7 bases align to TRBD1. V lost 3 bases and J lost 5; bases outside the gene matches: 6. Germline CDR1 reads LNHDA; CDR2 reads SQIVND (reference sequence). The CDR3 contains 14 residues. This chain's CDR3 is CASSIRTGRYGYTF. The DNA of the CDR3 is TGTGCCAGTAGTATTAGGACAGGAAGGTATGGCTACACCTTC. The variable domain in full, completed from reference TRBV19 and TRBJ1-2, reads DGGITQSPKYLFRKEGQNVTLSCEQNLNHDAMYWYRQDPGQGLRLIYYSQIVNDFQKGDIAEGYSVSREKKESFPLTVTSAQKNPTAFYLCASSIRTGRYGYTFGSGTRLTVV.

The genes are TRBV11-2 and TRBJ2-3; maybe TRBD2 (5 bases). The CDR3 runs to 16 residues. V was clipped by 3 bases and J by 2 bases, with 15 bases between them. Germline V lookup: CDR1 SGHAT, CDR2 FQNNGV. The CDR3 loop reads CASSFGRTAITDTQYF. The CDR3 DNA follows: TGTGCCAGCAGCTTTGGCAGGACTGCAATCACAGATACGCAGTATTTT.

This rearrangement joins TRBV4-1 to TRBJ1-5, with 10 bases identical to TRBD1. J gave up 2 bases and V 0 bases, and 10 bases lay outside the gene matches. Per the germline V gene, CDR1 is MGHRA and CDR2 is YSYEKL. This CDR3 spans 19 amino acids. The CDR3 protein is CASSQETGTGVIGNQPQHF. In DNA form, the CDR3 reads TGCGCCAGCAGCCAAGAAACCGGGACAGGGGTCATCGGCAATCAGCCCCAGCATTTT.

This chain joins TRBV5-6 and TRBJ2-3, with D tentatively TRBD2 (5 bases). Deletions cut 4 bases from V and 2 bases from J, with 14 bases between. CDR1 SGHDT and CDR2 YYEEEE come from the germline V gene. The CDR3 is 15 amino acids. CDR3 region: CASSNVVGATDTQYF. The CDR3 coding sequence is TGTGCCAGCAGCAACGTAGTGGGAGCCACAGATACGCAGTATTTT.

The chain employs TRBV7-9 and TRBJ2-1, with 10 bases lining up with TRBD2. Trimming at V came to 5 bases and at J to 8 bases, leaving 15 bases not matched to a gene. Germline assignment: CDR1 SEHNR and CDR2 FQNEAQ (reference sequence). CDR3 size: 17 residues. CDR3 sequence reads: CASSPLVVAGGLDEQFF. The CDR3 DNA follows: TGTGCCAGCAGCCCCCTAGTGGTAGCGGGAGGTTTGGATGAGCAGTTCTTC.

This clone appeared a few times. The chain employs TRBV7-9 and TRBJ1-1; 8 nucleotides match TRBD1. Per the germline V gene, CDR1 is SEHNR and CDR2 is FQNEAQ (reference sequence). The V segment lost 3 bases and the J segment 0 bases; nucleotides outside the gene matches: 9. This CDR3 region has 17 residues. CDR3 sequence (DNA): TGTGCCAGCAGCTTGGCACAATCGGACAGGGTGAACACTGAAGCTTTCTTT. This encodes CASSLAQSDRVNTEAFF.

This chain joins TRBV7-3 and TRBJ2-2, with D possibly being TRBD2 (6 bases). From germline, CDR1 is SGHTA and CDR2 FQGTGA. Trimming took 0 bases from V and 5 from J, leaving 13 bases between them. This CDR3 contains 16 residues. The CDR3 spells CASSLTGRPGTGELFF. The CDR3 nucleotides read TGTGCCAGCAGCTTAACTGGGAGGCCGGGGACCGGGGAGCTGTTTTTT.

This clone was detected only once. The chain links TRBV2 to TRBJ2-3; TRBD2 matches at 8 bases. This CDR3 region has 16 residues. Germline V gene sequence: CDR1 SNHLY, CDR2 FYNNEI. Unmatched junction bases numbered 13, after V lost 6 bases and J lost 5 bases. The CDR3 reads CASRAAGVGEGDTQYF. CDR3 bases: TGTGCCAGCAGGGCAGCGGGAGTGGGAGAAGGAGATACGCAGTATTTT.

This rearrangement joins TRBV11-2 to TRBJ1-2; possibly TRBD1 for D (6 bases). CDR3 length: 15 residues. The germline V gene encodes CDR1 SGHAT and CDR2 FQNNGV. V lost 0 bases to trimming and J lost 8 bases, with 16 bases between them. The CDR3 region is CASSLDLLQGSGYTF. In DNA form, the CDR3 reads TGTGCCAGCAGCTTAGATCTTCTACAGGGCAGCGGCTACACCTTC. Based on the CDR3 plus reference TRBV11-2 and TRBJ1-2, the full variable domain is EAGVAQSPRYKIIEKRQSVAFWCNPISGHATLYWYQQILGQGPKLLIQFQNNGVVDDSQLPKDRFSAERLKGVDSTLKIQPAKLEDSAVYLCASSLDLLQGSGYTFGSGTRLTVV.

The CDR3 is CASSLTGNYNEQFF. The CDR3, as DNA: TGTGCCAGCAGTTTGACAGGGAACTACAATGAGCAGTTCTTC. V is TRBV6-1 and J is TRBJ2-1, with 7 bases identical to TRBD1. This CDR3 spans 14 amino acids. V lost 5 bases, J lost 3 bases, and 4 bases stayed unmatched. Germline values: CDR1 MNHNS, CDR2 SASEGT.

V usage is TRBV2 and J usage is TRBJ2-5, with D hard to call. CDR3 length equals 12 residues. Between the trimmed V and J ends, which lost 5 bases and 5 bases, there was a span of 9 bases. Germline CDR1 and CDR2: SNHLY and FYNNEI. CDR3 DNA: TGTGCCAGCAGTTGGGCGCGGGAGACCCAGTACTTC. It encodes CASSWARETQYF.

The chain uses TRBV19 and TRBJ2-7; 8 bases are a match to TRBD2. The length of the CDR3 is 17 residues. Losses at the gene ends were 4 bases for V and 1 base for J; bases not matched to a gene: 12. Germline-derived CDR1 and CDR2 are LNHDA and SQIVND (reference sequence). The CDR3 protein is CASSKRLVREASYEQYF. The CDR3 DNA follows: TGTGCCAGTAGTAAAAGACTAGTGCGGGAGGCTTCCTACGAGCAGTACTTC.

The chain combines TRBV6-1 with TRBJ2-7, with D uncertain. The V gene's germline CDR1 is MNHNS and CDR2 SASEGT. The V end was cut by 0 bases, the J end by 3 bases, with 9 bases between. The CDR3 has 14 amino acids. The CDR3 coding sequence is TGTGCCAGCAGTGAAGCTCGCGGAGACTACGAGCAGTACTTC. This encodes CASSEARGDYEQYF.

The gene calls are TRBV18 and TRBJ2-7; TRBD2 might be the D (5 bases). This CDR3 is 14 amino acids long. Trimming left V 2 bases short and J 4 bases short, with 12 bases between. Germline lookup yields CDR1 KGHSH and CDR2 LQKENI. The CDR3 protein is CASSPYRESYEQYF. In DNA, the CDR3 is TGTGCCAGCTCACCATATAGGGAGTCGTACGAGCAGTACTTC.

The DNA for the CDR3 is TGTGCCAGCAGCCCCTTGGGGCGGGAGGTGTCCGGGGAGCTGTTTTTT. Amino acid sequence: CASSPLGREVSGELFF. The chain has TRBV7-9 and TRBJ2-2, with 8 positions matching TRBD2. V shed 5 bases, J shed 6 bases, and the junction held 11 bases outside the gene matches. The CDR3 is made up of 16 amino acids. Per germline, CDR1 SEHNR and CDR2 FQNEAQ (reference sequence).

The chain couples TRBV14 to TRBJ2-1; 9 nucleotides align to TRBD2. The V segment lost 9 bases and the J segment 1 base; nucleotides outside the gene matches: 10. Germline CDR1 is SGHDN and CDR2 is FVKESK. The CDR3 length is 16 residues. DNA of the CDR3: TGTGCCAGTACCTTGGTAGCGGGAGCGTCCTACAATGAGCAGTTCTTC. It translates to CASTLVAGASYNEQFF.

This clone has just one count. The chain links TRBV2 to TRBJ2-4, with D tentatively TRBD1 or TRBD2 (5 bases each). CDR1 is SNHLY, CDR2 FYNNEI, per germline. The CDR3 extends over 13 amino acids. V was cut by 7 bases and J by 7 bases, with 14 bases left in between. CDR3 in DNA: TGTGCCAGCATTATGGGACGGAGGAACATTCAGTACTTC. This gives the protein CASIMGRRNIQYF.

The chain employs TRBV14 and TRBJ2-3, with D perhaps matching TRBD2 (6 bases). The CDR3 is made up of 15 amino acids. V gave up 8 bases and J gave up 4 bases, with 19 bases separating them. Germline CDR1 reads SGHDN; CDR2 reads FVKESK. Written as DNA, the CDR3 is TGTGCCAGCTCCCCTGGGGGACTCCTCCCAGATACGCAGTATTTT. Translated, it gives CASSPGGLLPDTQYF.

The J gene is TRBJ2-1, the V gene TRBV30; D not resolved. V lost 2 bases to trimming and J lost 4 bases, with 15 bases between them. Germline V gene sequence: CDR1 GTSNPN, CDR2 SVGIG (reference sequence). This CDR3 spans 15 amino acids. The CDR3 DNA reads as TGTGCCTGGAGTCCAGGTCCTGGTTGGTACAATGAGCAGTTCTTC. Protein product: CAWSPGPGWYNEQFF.

The sample holds one count of this clone. This rearrangement joins TRBV7-9 to TRBJ2-7; D may be TRBD1 or TRBD2 (5 bases each). Between the trimmed V and J ends, which lost 1 base and 4 bases, there was a span of 11 bases. CDR1 is SEHNR and CDR2 is FQNEAQ in the germline V gene (reference sequence). The CDR3 covers 14 residues. The CDR3 sequence is CASSLVGWGYEQYF. The CDR3 DNA is TGTGCCAGCAGCTTAGTAGGGTGGGGGTACGAGCAGTACTTC.

The chain employs TRBV15 and TRBJ2-5; D is perhaps TRBD1 (5 bases). The CDR3 loop spans 16 amino acids. Per the germline V gene, CDR1 is LNHNV and CDR2 is YYDKDF (reference sequence). V was trimmed by 0 bases and J by 5 bases, leaving 16 bases between them. In DNA, the CDR3 is TGTGCCACCAGCAGAGATCGGCAGGCAGGGATGGAGACCCAGTACTTC. This codes for CATSRDRQAGMETQYF. The whole variable domain, filled in from reference TRBV15 and TRBJ2-5, reads DAMVIQNPRYQVTQFGKPVTLSCSQTLNHNVMYWYQQKSSQAPKLLFHYYDKDFNNEADTPDNFQSRRPNTSFCFLDIRSPGLGDTAMYLCATSRDRQAGMETQYFGPGTRLLVL.

The table lists this clone with a count of one. V gene TRBV28 combines with J gene TRBJ2-5; unclear D gene. Trimming cost V 7 bases and J 2 bases, with 17 bases left between them. CDR3 length: 15 residues. Germline CDR1 reads MDHEN; CDR2 reads SYDVKM. CDR3 in amino acids: CASTPPVALQETQYF. DNA for the CDR3: TGTGCCAGCACCCCGCCCGTGGCACTTCAAGAGACCCAGTACTTC.

This chain's CDR3 is CASKPLVGANEKLFF. CDR3 sequence (DNA): TGCGCCAGCAAACCCCTTGTGGGGGCTAATGAAAAACTGTTTTTT. The chain carries TRBV5-1 and TRBJ1-4; maybe TRBD1 (5 bases). The germline V gene encodes CDR1 SGHRS and CDR2 YFSETQ. The V end was cut by 6 bases, the J end by 3 bases, with 15 bases between. This CDR3 contains 15 residues.

In nucleotides, the CDR3 is TGTGCCAGCTCACCATTGGGCTCAGGAGCTGGCTCAGATACGCAGTATTTT. Encoded protein: CASSPLGSGAGSDTQYF. This sequence joins TRBV18 and TRBJ2-3; D not resolved. Trimming took 2 bases from V and 4 from J, leaving 19 bases between them. CDR3 length: 17 amino acids. Germline V lookup: CDR1 KGHSH, CDR2 LQKENI. Variable domain in full (rest from reference TRBV18 and TRBJ2-3): NAGVMQNPRHLVRRRGQEARLRCSPMKGHSHVYWYRQLPEEGLKFMVYLQKENIIDESGMPKERFSAEFPKEGPSILRIQQVVRGDSAAYFCASSPLGSGAGSDTQYFGPGTRLTVL.

The rearrangement uses TRBV18 and TRBJ2-7; the match to TRBD1 covers 8 bases. The CDR3 is 16 amino acids. Losses at the gene ends were 4 bases for V and 2 bases for J; bases not matched to a gene: 10. The germline V gene encodes CDR1 KGHSH and CDR2 LQKENI. This CDR3 reads CASSRITGTGAYEQYF. The CDR3 DNA follows: TGTGCCAGCTCACGAATTACCGGGACAGGTGCCTACGAGCAGTACTTC.

The chain carries TRBV5-1 and TRBJ2-7; 9 nucleotides line up with TRBD2. The V segment lost 4 bases and the J segment 4 bases; nucleotides outside the gene matches: 6. CDR3 length: 14 amino acids. Germline V gene lookup returns CDR1 SGHRS and CDR2 YFSETQ. Here the CDR3 reads CASSLSGSEYEQYF. CDR3 bases: TGCGCCAGCAGCCTTAGCGGGAGTGAGTACGAGCAGTACTTC. The whole variable domain, filled in from reference TRBV5-1 and TRBJ2-7, reads KAGVTQTPRYLIKTRGQQVTLSCSPISGHRSVSWYQQTPGQGLQFLFEYFSETQRNKGNFPGRFSGRQFSNSRSEMNVSTLELGDSALYLCASSLSGSEYEQYFGPGTRLTVT.

The chain couples TRBV7-2 to TRBJ2-7, with a possible D match to TRBD2 (6 bases). Germline CDR1 is SGHTA and CDR2 is FQGNSA. Trimming cost V 5 bases and J 7 bases, with 9 bases left between them. The CDR3 contains 11 residues. In nucleotides, the CDR3 is TGTGCCAGCAGCCGGACTATAGAGCAGTACTTC. It encodes CASSRTIEQYF.

V and J are TRBV4-1 and TRBJ2-3, with 12 bases that match TRBD2. J was trimmed by 4 bases and V by 3 bases; bases with no gene match: 11. Germline loops: CDR1 MGHRA, CDR2 YSYEKL. CDR3 length: 18 residues. The CDR3 here is CASSQTPTSGRSADTQYF. CDR3 DNA: TGCGCCAGCAGCCAGACCCCGACTAGCGGGAGATCCGCAGATACGCAGTATTTT.

V usage is TRBV11-1 and J usage is TRBJ2-3; 9 bases align to TRBD1. CDR3 length: 15 amino acids. CDR1 and CDR2 from the germline V gene are SGHAT and FQDESV (reference sequence). The trim removed 5 bases at V and 1 base at J, leaving 4 bases unmatched. Here the CDR3 reads CASSPDRGGTDTQYF. The CDR3 DNA is TGTGCCAGCAGCCCGGACAGGGGAGGCACAGATACGCAGTATTTT.